This entry features one T cell receptor (beta chain) sequence. This specimen comes from a study of T cells in Graves' hyperthyroidism and ophthalmopathy. With 6 bases clipped from V and 3 bases from J, the junction kept 11 bases outside the gene matches. Germline V gives CDR1 MNHEY, CDR2 SVGEGT. The CDR3 is 17 amino acids. Researchers amplified the TCR beta CDR3 regions from RNA transcripts. TCR CDR3 regions were first amplified by RT-PCR with HTBI primers. TCRdb recomputed calls from the multiplex PCR reads with MiXCR, one row per CDR3 protein. The table has fewer than 350,000 distinct CDR3 sequences, about 13% seen once. The definition of stable Graves' hyperthyroidism was no ophthalmopathy progression within 18 months.

The specimen was blood. V gene TRBV6-2 or TRBV6-3 combines with J gene TRBJ2-5; TRBD1 matches at 12 bases. The TCR originated in a woman aged 40 to 49 with Graves' hyperthyroidism. CDR3 coding DNA: TGTGCCAGCAGAACCGGGACAGGGGGCGCGGTGAAAGAGACCCAGTACTTC. Translated: CASRTGTGGAVKETQYF.